These 27 T cell receptor beta chains were all obtained from the same sample, sequenced in a study of cytomegalovirus exposure and HLA in healthy donors. The PCR contained 60 Vbeta and 13 Jbeta primers. The method was immunoSEQ multiplex PCR; TCRdb's version includes in-frame clones alone and lacks a portion of them. Of around 110,000 clones in the sample, around 81% were seen once. Sequencing was carried out using PBMCs. All receptors derive from a woman in her thirties in good health and CMV-seronegative.

The chain is built from TRBV6-1 and TRBJ2-7; TRBD1 agrees at 11 bases. The CDR3 contains 15 residues. The germline V gene encodes CDR1 MNHNS and CDR2 SASEGT. J gave up 4 bases and V 5 bases, and 7 bases lay outside the gene matches. CDR3 sequence (DNA): TGTGCCAGCAGTCAAGGACAGGGGGCCGGTTACGAGCAGTACTTC. It specifies CASSQGQGAGYEQYF.

The rearrangement uses TRBV5-4 and TRBJ2-7; TRBD1 aligns across 10 bases. CDR1 SGHNT and CDR2 YYREEE come from the germline V gene (reference sequence). The V gene end was trimmed by 3 bases and the J gene end by 3 bases; junction bases not matched to a gene: 12. CDR3 size: 17 residues. The CDR3 here is CASSSSDRGGDSYEQYF. The CDR3 DNA reads as TGTGCCAGCAGCTCGTCGGACAGGGGGGGCGACAGCTACGAGCAGTACTTC.

The chain has TRBV15 and TRBJ2-7; D uncertain. Germline V gives CDR1 LNHNV, CDR2 YYDKDF (reference sequence). The V end was cut by 0 bases, the J end by 7 bases, with 19 bases between. This CDR3 region has 16 residues. CDR3 protein: CATSRDRGSVYWEQYF. The CDR3 DNA follows: TGTGCCACCAGCAGAGATCGAGGTTCCGTCTACTGGGAGCAGTACTTC.

In the case of this clone: It is unclear where the CDR3 begins or ends on the DNA, so no DNA is shown, and the CDR3 is as TCRdb lists it. The V call is TRBV5-4, the J call TRBJ1-2. Germline CDR1 reads SGHNT; CDR2 reads YYREEE (reference sequence). The CDR3 adds up to 13 amino acids, both ends counted. The chain's CDR3 is CASSLFLEKGYTF.

The rearrangement links TRBV30 to TRBJ2-3, with D maybe TRBD2 (7 bases). Germline assignment: CDR1 GTSNPN and CDR2 SVGIG (reference sequence). This CDR3 contains 14 residues. Between the trimmed V and J ends, which lost 1 base and 5 bases, there was a span of 13 bases. The CDR3, as DNA: TGTGCCTGGAGTGGAATAAGGGGGGGAGATACGCAGTATTTT. Its protein is CAWSGIRGGDTQYF.

A few counts support this clone. The rearrangement joins TRBV30 to TRBJ1-1; TRBD1 aligns across 9 bases. The V segment lost 3 bases and the J segment 1 base; nucleotides outside the gene matches: 3. The germline gives CDR1 GTSNPN, CDR2 SVGIG (reference sequence). The CDR3 runs 14 residues. In DNA, the CDR3 is TGTGCCTGGAGGGTACAGGGGGCGAACACTGAAGCTTTCTTT. As protein: CAWRVQGANTEAFF.

This clone was recorded once. This rearrangement joins TRBV29-1 to TRBJ2-7; 7 bases align to TRBD2. Germline V gives CDR1 SQVTM, CDR2 ANQGSEA. V gave up 4 bases and J gave up 1 base; unmatched junction bases: 7. The CDR3 has 14 residues. The CDR3 loop is CSVGGASGSYEQYF. The DNA for the CDR3 is TGCAGCGTTGGTGGGGCTAGCGGTTCCTACGAGCAGTACTTC.

The J gene is TRBJ2-5, the V gene TRBV6-4; no definite D call. Germline CDR1 reads MRHNA; CDR2 reads SNTAGT. Trimming took 8 bases from V and 11 from J, leaving 15 bases between them. This CDR3 comprises 11 residues. In DNA, the CDR3 is TGTGCCAGCGGAGTACTTGCAGAGCAGTACTTC. It codes for CASGVLAEQYF.

The genes are TRBV10-2 and TRBJ2-7; TRBD2 aligns across 8 bases. Losses at the gene ends were 6 bases for V and 2 bases for J; bases not matched to a gene: 3. Per the germline V gene, CDR1 is WSHSY and CDR2 is SAAADI. The CDR3 runs to 13 residues. The CDR3 coding sequence is TGCGCCAGCAGCCTGGGACTAGCCTACGAGCAGTACTTC. This gives the protein CASSLGLAYEQYF.

The chain uses TRBV19 and TRBJ2-1, with 8 positions matching TRBD2. CDR1 is LNHDA, CDR2 SQIVND, per germline (reference sequence). This CDR3 contains 17 residues. Losses at the gene ends were 6 bases for V and 9 bases for J; bases not matched to a gene: 19. The CDR3 spells CASRNAPRAGVKGEQFF. The CDR3 nucleotides read TGTGCCAGTAGGAACGCCCCACGAGCGGGAGTTAAAGGTGAGCAGTTCTTC.

The chain couples TRBV28 to TRBJ2-2, with 10 bases that match TRBD1. This CDR3 spans 15 amino acids. V gave up 5 bases and J gave up 6 bases; unmatched junction bases: 6. Germline assignment: CDR1 MDHEN and CDR2 SYDVKM. The CDR3 region is CASSLRDRGSGELFF. The CDR3 DNA is TGTGCCAGCAGTCTGCGGGACAGGGGATCCGGGGAGCTGTTTTTT.

The chain employs TRBV19 and TRBJ2-7, with D possibly TRBD2 on 6 matching bases. Trimming took off 3 bases at V and 4 bases at J, with 13 bases between the two ends. Germline V gene data show CDR1 as LNHDA and CDR2 as SQIVND (reference sequence). CDR3 length: 14 residues. In DNA, the CDR3 is TGTGCCAGTAGTATCGGCGCGGGACCATACGAGCAGTACTTC. It yields the protein CASSIGAGPYEQYF.

This clone was seen once. The V gene is TRBV10-1, the J gene TRBJ2-5, with a tentative D call TRBD1 (5 bases). The ends were cut back, 6 bases at V and 3 bases at J, with 14 bases in the middle. Looked up from germline, CDR1 is WNHNN and CDR2 is SYGVQD (reference sequence). This CDR3 has 14 amino acids. The CDR3 bases are TGCGCCAGCAGCATAAGTCTCAGGGAAGAGACCCAGTACTTC. This gives the protein CASSISLREETQYF.

The V call is TRBV30, the J call TRBJ1-5; TRBD1 matches at 7 bases. This CDR3 spans 13 amino acids. The germline V gene encodes CDR1 GTSNPN and CDR2 SVGIG (reference sequence). With 6 bases clipped from V and 3 bases from J, the junction kept 5 bases outside the gene matches. The CDR3 DNA sequence: TGTGCCTGCTCAGGACAGGACAATCAGCCCCAGCATTTT. Translation gives CACSGQDNQPQHF.

A single count supports this clone. The CDR3 region is CASSWALDGNEQFF. CDR3 in DNA: TGTGCCAGCAGTTGGGCACTAGACGGCAATGAGCAGTTCTTC. The V and J genes are TRBV2 and TRBJ2-1; possibly TRBD2 for D (5 bases). This CDR3 contains 14 residues. Trimming took 5 bases from V and 6 from J, leaving 14 bases between them. Germline lookup yields CDR1 SNHLY and CDR2 FYNNEI.

The gene calls are TRBV18 and TRBJ2-5; maybe TRBD2 (5 bases). The CDR3 is 13 residues long. Trimming took 4 bases from V and 5 from J, leaving 11 bases between them. Germline V gives CDR1 KGHSH, CDR2 LQKENI. The CDR3 sequence is CASSLAGSETQYF. Here the CDR3 DNA reads TGTGCCAGCTCACTTGCGGGTTCCGAGACCCAGTACTTC.

CDR3 coding DNA: TGTGCCAGCAGTGAGGGAGGTCCGCAGGAAAAACTGTTTTTT. Its protein product is CASSEGGPQEKLFF. V usage is TRBV6-5 and J usage is TRBJ1-4; no clear D. V was shortened by 5 bases and J by 8 bases, with 15 bases between the two germline ends. The germline V gene has CDR1 MNHEY and CDR2 SVGAGI. The CDR3 runs 14 residues.

This chain connects TRBV5-1 to TRBJ2-2; 7 bases match TRBD1. Germline CDR1 SGHRS, CDR2 YFSETQ. There are 15 residues in the CDR3. V lost 4 bases to trimming and J lost 3 bases; unmatched junction nucleotides: 6. DNA for the CDR3: TGCGCCAGCAGCCTGCAGGGGGACGACACCGGGGAGCTGTTTTTT. It is translated as CASSLQGDDTGELFF.

This chain joins TRBV5-8 and TRBJ2-5, with 9 bases matching TRBD2. The CDR3 runs 17 residues. From germline, CDR1 is SGHTS and CDR2 YDEGEE. V lost 0 bases, J lost 7 bases, and 13 bases stayed unmatched. The CDR3 reads CASSLEGASGGLTTQYF. DNA of the CDR3: TGTGCCAGCAGCTTGGAGGGGGCGAGCGGGGGGCTGACGACCCAGTACTTC.

This clone was seen more than once but under ten times. The chain joins TRBV9 to TRBJ2-7, with 8 bases identical to TRBD1. The germline V gene has CDR1 SGDLS and CDR2 YYNGEE. The J segment lost 0 bases and the V segment lost 4 bases, leaving 6 bases of the junction unmatched. This CDR3 contains 15 residues. The CDR3 protein is CASSLTGAASYEQYF. The CDR3 DNA is TGTGCCAGCAGCCTGACAGGGGCCGCCTCCTACGAGCAGTACTTC.

The chain couples TRBV9 to TRBJ2-3; 13 bases map to TRBD2. Germline V lookup: CDR1 SGDLS, CDR2 YYNGEE. CDR3 length: 17 amino acids. Trimming cost V 0 bases and J 3 bases; bases outside gene matches: 4. CDR3 sequence (DNA): TGTGCCAGCAGCGTAGCGGGACTAGCGGGATTAACAGATACGCAGTATTTT. Amino acids: CASSVAGLAGLTDTQYF.

The chain uses TRBV19 and TRBJ1-5; 9 nucleotides line up with TRBD1. Germline CDR1 and CDR2: LNHDA and SQIVND (reference sequence). V lost 3 bases and J lost 6; bases outside the gene matches: 6. The CDR3 consists of 15 residues. CDR3 bases: TGTGCCAGTAGTATTGCGACAGGGGGGAGTCAGCCCCAGCATTTT. As protein: CASSIATGGSQPQHF.

The chain carries TRBV21-1 and TRBJ2-7; the table calls TRBD2, which could not be checked here. TRBV21-1 is a listed pseudogene. The CDR3 covers 19 residues. This CDR3 is CASSGRYKRLAGSSYEQYF. The DNA of the CDR3 is TGTGCCAGCAGCGGGAGGTATAAACGCCTAGCAGGGAGCTCCTACGAGCAGTACTTC.

The chain employs TRBV30 and TRBJ2-3, with 7 positions matching TRBD1. CDR3 length equals 12 residues. The germline gives CDR1 GTSNPN, CDR2 SVGIG (reference sequence). Trimming removed 0 bases from V and 6 bases from J; junction bases left unmatched: 0. As DNA, the CDR3 is TGTGCCTGGAGTGTGACAGGGGATACGCAGTATTTT. This gives the protein CAWSVTGDTQYF.

This rearrangement joins TRBV6-1 to TRBJ2-5, with 11 positions matching TRBD2. The J call may be mistaken, given a closer DNA end match to TRBJ2-7. Germline V gene data show CDR1 as MNHNS and CDR2 as SASEGT. This CDR3 comprises 15 residues. The CDR3 spells CASTKRGTSGYEQYF. The CDR3, as DNA: TGTGCCAGCACCAAAAGAGGGACTAGCGGATACGAGCAGTACTTC.

The CDR3 DNA reads TGTGCCAGCAGGACGGGGGCTAGCGGGGCCTACGAGCAGTACTTC. This translates into CASRTGASGAYEQYF. V and J are TRBV2 and TRBJ2-7; 9 nucleotides align to TRBD2. Germline loops: CDR1 SNHLY, CDR2 FYNNEI. The CDR3 extends over 15 amino acids. V lost 6 bases, J lost 2 bases, and 8 bases stayed unmatched.

This clone was seen only once. V usage is TRBV12-5 and J usage is TRBJ2-1; 10 bases match TRBD1. Trimming at V came to 5 bases and at J to 2 bases, leaving 3 bases not matched to a gene. Germline V gives CDR1 LGHNT, CDR2 FRNRAP. The CDR3 has 15 residues. The CDR3 loop reads CASGPGTGAYNEQFF. In DNA, the CDR3 is TGTGCTAGTGGTCCGGGGACAGGGGCCTACAATGAGCAGTTCTTC. The variable domain in full, with the rest retrieved from reference TRBV12-5 and TRBJ2-1, is DARVTQTPRHKVTEMGQEVTMRCQPILGHNTVFWYRQTMMQGLELLAYFRNRAPLDDSGMPKDRFSAEMPDATLATLKIQPSEPRDSAVYFCASGPGTGAYNEQFFGPGTRLTVL.